The source of this T cell receptor beta chain is a study of response to subunit inactivated influenza vaccine. General study results and limits: Few new T cells, the authors suggested, are recruited by each seasonal influenza vaccination.

CDR1 SNHLY and CDR2 FYNNEI come from the germline V gene. The ends lost 6 bases at V and 0 bases at J; junction bases unmatched: 7. The CDR3 loop spans 16 amino acids. Using its own MiXCR run on the RT-PCR reads, TCRdb lists one record per CDR3 protein. The table records about 480,000 distinct CDR3 sequences, about 25% of them present only once. On this clonotype itself: The antigen remains unidentified.

Sequencing used CD4+ T cells sorted from PBMCs, obtained 4 to 6 days after vaccination. The gene calls are TRBV2 and TRBJ2-7, with 11 bases matching TRBD2. The sequence was obtained from a man between 50 and 59 years old who received an inactivated influenza vaccine. The CDR3 DNA reads as TGTGCCAGCAGATTCGGACTAGCGGGTATCTCCTACGAGCAGTACTTC. The encoded protein is CASRFGLAGISYEQYF.